Detailed here is one T cell receptor (beta chain). Its antigen remains unknown. This table comes from immunoSEQ multiplex PCR, and its TCRdb copy is limited to in-frame clones, with some not included. The table lists 90,000 to 130,000 clones, around 82% of them singletons, with 9.4% in the top ten. CDR1 MNHEY and CDR2 SVGAGI come from the germline V gene. J gave up 1 base and V 6 bases, and 5 bases lay outside the gene matches. The CDR3 is made up of 14 amino acids. This specimen comes from a study of T cell responses to AZD1222 COVID-19 vaccine. In the study overall: Pooling was applied to second doses at about 4 or about 12 weeks. Study-wide points: Of the AZD1222 recipients, only five to seven were seropositive at baseline. Repertoires in all cases were sampled only once the peak T cell response had passed.

The chain is built from TRBV6-5 and TRBJ1-1, with 7 bases lining up with TRBD1. The sample consisted of peripheral blood, taken on day 0 of AZD1222 vaccination. The TCR originated in an adult in good health. CDR3 bases: TGTGCCAGCAGAAGAGGGGGCGGGAACACTGAAGCTTTCTTT. It encodes CASRRGGGNTEAFF.